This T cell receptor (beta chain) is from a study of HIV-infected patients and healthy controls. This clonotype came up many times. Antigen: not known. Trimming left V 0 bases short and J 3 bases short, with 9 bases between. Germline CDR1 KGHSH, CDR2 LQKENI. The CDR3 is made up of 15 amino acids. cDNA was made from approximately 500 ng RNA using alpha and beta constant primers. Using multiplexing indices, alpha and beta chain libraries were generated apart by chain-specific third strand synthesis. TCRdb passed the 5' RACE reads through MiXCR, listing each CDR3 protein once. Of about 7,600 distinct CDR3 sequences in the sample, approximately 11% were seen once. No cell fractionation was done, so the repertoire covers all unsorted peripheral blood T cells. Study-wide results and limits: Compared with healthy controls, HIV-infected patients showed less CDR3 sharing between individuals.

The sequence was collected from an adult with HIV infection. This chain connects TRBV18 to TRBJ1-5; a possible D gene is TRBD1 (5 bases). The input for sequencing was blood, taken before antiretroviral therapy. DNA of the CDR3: TGTGCCAGCTCACCACCAGGGACCTCCAATCAGCCCCAGCATTTT. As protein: CASSPPGTSNQPQHF.